These 12 T cell receptor beta chains were sequenced from one sample in a study of radiation and T cells in renal cell carcinoma (TCRdb year 2020). Libraries were constructed by the immunoSEQ multiplex PCR assay. Imported from immuneACCESS, the table was reduced by TCRdb to in-frame sequences with V and J called. These copies leave out some clones; in studies compared against another copy, an unresolved V gene accounts for under half, and the cause of the remainder is not known. The sample table records fewer than 200,000 clones; about 88% of these occur just once. The ten most abundant clones make up approximately 10% of the sample. Sample time point, as interpreted from the label and publication: blood 4 weeks post-SBRT, at nephrectomy. The treatment or condition label for this specimen denotes: 15 Gy SBRT to primary tumor, nephrectomy 4 weeks later. The specimen was blood, collected from a patient whose treatment included radiotherapy and nephrectomy. These receptors all stem from a woman in her fifties or sixties with renal cell carcinoma.

A single count supports this clone. This sequence joins TRBV14 and TRBJ1-1; no clear D. The V and J ends lost 0 bases and 2 bases respectively, with 7 bases between them. Per germline, CDR1 SGHDN and CDR2 FVKESK. The CDR3 totals 14 residues. The CDR3 loop reads CASSQDRINTEAFF. CDR3 DNA sequence: TGTGCCAGCAGCCAAGATCGGATAAACACTGAAGCTTTCTTT. Variable domain in full (rest from reference TRBV14 and TRBJ1-1): EAGVTQFPSHSVIEKGQTVTLRCDPISGHDNLYWYRRVMGKEIKFLLHFVKESKQDESGMPNNRFLAERTGGTYSTLKVQPAELEDSGVYFCASSQDRINTEAFFGQGTRLTVV.

This clone was detected once. The chain employs TRBV5-1 and TRBJ1-2, with 9 bases identical to TRBD1. The germline V gene has CDR1 SGHRS and CDR2 YFSETQ. The trim removed 7 bases at V and 5 bases at J, leaving 6 bases unmatched. The CDR3 extends over 13 amino acids. The CDR3 bases are TGCGCCAGCCAACCCGGGACAGGGTATGGCTACACCTTC. Translating it yields CASQPGTGYGYTF.

The chain is built from TRBV4-2 and TRBJ2-1; 7 nucleotides agree with TRBD2. V was clipped by 4 bases and J by 0 bases; unmatched bases: 9. Per germline, CDR1 LGHNA and CDR2 YNFKEQ. The CDR3 runs to 17 residues. Here the CDR3 DNA reads TGTGCCAGCAGCCTCAGGTCGGGGGGTTACTCCTACAATGAGCAGTTCTTC. It translates to CASSLRSGGYSYNEQFF.

This clone was found a few times. The chain employs TRBV6-1 and TRBJ2-2; TRBD1 matches 8 bases. The germline CDR1 and CDR2 sequences are MNHNS and SASEGT. The CDR3 totals 14 residues. The V segment lost 6 bases and the J segment 7 bases; nucleotides outside the gene matches: 7. The CDR3 DNA sequence: TGTGCCAGCAGAGCCCAGGGGGCGAGCGGGGAGCTGTTTTTT. It is translated as CASRAQGASGELFF.

The chain couples TRBV6-1 to TRBJ2-7; 9 bases line up with TRBD1. J was trimmed by 6 bases and V by 11 bases; bases with no gene match: 14. Germline values: CDR1 MNHNS, CDR2 SASEGT. This CDR3 has 14 amino acids. CDR3 sequence: CAAGGETGGSEQYF. CDR3 DNA: TGTGCCGCAGGGGGAGAGACAGGGGGTTCCGAGCAGTACTTC.

This rearrangement joins TRBV30 to TRBJ2-1; no clear D gene. Germline V CDR1 and CDR2: GTSNPN, SVGIG (reference sequence). The CDR3 has 11 residues. Trimming took 7 bases from V and 5 from J, leaving 9 bases between them. CDR3 amino acids: CALSKNNEQFF. The CDR3 DNA follows: TGTGCCTTATCTAAAAACAATGAGCAGTTCTTC.

The chain carries TRBV9 and TRBJ2-1; possible D gene TRBD2, 7 bases. Germline-derived CDR1 and CDR2 are SGDLS and YYNGEE. The CDR3 has 15 amino acids. Trimming pared 4 bases from V and 5 bases from J, leaving 16 bases between. The CDR3 sequence is CASSPWGGVDNEQFF. In DNA form, the CDR3 reads TGTGCCAGCAGCCCCTGGGGGGGCGTAGACAATGAGCAGTTCTTC.

V and J are TRBV5-6 and TRBJ1-6; D possibly corresponds to TRBD1 (5 bases). CDR3 length: 17 amino acids. The germline V and J ends were trimmed by 2 bases and 5 bases, with 17 bases remaining between them. Per germline, CDR1 SGHDT and CDR2 YYEEEE. The CDR3 here is CASSFGVYGTDNSPLHF. The CDR3 coding sequence is TGTGCCAGCAGCTTTGGCGTCTATGGGACGGATAATTCACCCCTCCACTTT. The full variable domain, with the rest looked up from reference TRBV5-6 and TRBJ1-6, is DAGVTQSPTHLIKTRGQQVTLRCSPKSGHDTVSWYQQALGQGPQFIFQYYEEEERQRGNFPDRFSGHQFPNYSSELNVNALLLGDSALYLCASSFGVYGTDNSPLHFGNGTRLTVT.

The chain carries TRBV11-1 and TRBJ1-1; 7 nucleotides agree with TRBD1. Unmatched junction bases numbered 1, after V lost 2 bases and J lost 1 base. The CDR3 is made up of 14 amino acids. The V gene's germline CDR1 is SGHAT and CDR2 FQDESV (reference sequence). CDR3 bases: TGTGCCAGCAGCTTATGGACAGGGAACACTGAAGCTTTCTTT. Translation gives CASSLWTGNTEAFF.

The V call is TRBV19, the J call TRBJ2-2; D is unresolved. The V gene lost 6 bases and the J gene lost 0 bases, with 11 bases spanning the gap. The CDR3 contains 15 residues. From germline, CDR1 is LNHDA and CDR2 SQIVND (reference sequence). The CDR3 loop reads CASSTGPSNTGELFF. DNA for the CDR3: TGTGCCAGTAGCACCGGGCCTTCGAACACCGGGGAGCTGTTTTTT.

This chain's CDR3 is CASGTALWDIQYF. In DNA, the CDR3 is TGTGCCAGCGGGACAGCCTTATGGGACATTCAGTACTTC. V gene TRBV6-1 combines with J gene TRBJ2-4; 7 nucleotides line up with TRBD1. The V gene end was trimmed by 8 bases and the J gene end by 8 bases; junction bases not matched to a gene: 9. The CDR3 covers 13 residues. The germline V gene has CDR1 MNHNS and CDR2 SASEGT.

Only a few counts were recorded for this clone. The rearrangement uses TRBV6-5 and TRBJ1-2; TRBD1 matches at 10 bases. Germline loops: CDR1 MNHEY, CDR2 SVGAGI. The CDR3 is made up of 15 amino acids. Trimming removed 2 bases from V and 4 bases from J; junction bases left unmatched: 4. As DNA, the CDR3 is TGTGCCAGCAGTTACATGGGACAGGGGAGCTATGGCTACACCTTC. Its protein product is CASSYMGQGSYGYTF.